The following is a TCR beta chain sequence with its context. One junction end disagrees with the germline gene, perhaps due to a read error. This sample stems from a study of blood T cell repertoires in COVID-19. Assay used: immunoSEQ multiplex PCR; TCRdb lists only in-frame clones, some missing. The sample has 75,000 to 95,000 clones, roughly 90% seen once; the top ten hold approximately 1.6%. This CDR3 has 13 amino acids. V is TRBV12-3 or TRBV12-4 and J is TRBJ2-5; 8 bases agree with TRBD2. The receptor comes from a man in his sixties with acute or convalescent COVID-19. The specimen sequenced was peripheral blood. The chain's CDR3 is CASSIAGLETQYF. The CDR3 region has the DNA TGTGCCAGCAGTATAGCGGGACTCGAGACCCAGTACTTC.